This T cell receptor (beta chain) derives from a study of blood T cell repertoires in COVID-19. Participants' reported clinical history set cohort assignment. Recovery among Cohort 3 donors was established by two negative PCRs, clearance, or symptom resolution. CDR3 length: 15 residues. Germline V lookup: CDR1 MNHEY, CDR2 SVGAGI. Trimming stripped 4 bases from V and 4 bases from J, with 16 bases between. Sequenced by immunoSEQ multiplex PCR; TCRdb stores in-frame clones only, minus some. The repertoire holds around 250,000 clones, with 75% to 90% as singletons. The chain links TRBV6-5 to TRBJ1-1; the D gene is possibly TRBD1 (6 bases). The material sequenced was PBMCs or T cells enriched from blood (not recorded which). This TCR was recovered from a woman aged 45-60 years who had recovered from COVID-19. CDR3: CASSSISRGSTEAFF. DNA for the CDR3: TGTGCCAGCAGTTCAATCTCCAGGGGCAGCACTGAAGCTTTCTTT.